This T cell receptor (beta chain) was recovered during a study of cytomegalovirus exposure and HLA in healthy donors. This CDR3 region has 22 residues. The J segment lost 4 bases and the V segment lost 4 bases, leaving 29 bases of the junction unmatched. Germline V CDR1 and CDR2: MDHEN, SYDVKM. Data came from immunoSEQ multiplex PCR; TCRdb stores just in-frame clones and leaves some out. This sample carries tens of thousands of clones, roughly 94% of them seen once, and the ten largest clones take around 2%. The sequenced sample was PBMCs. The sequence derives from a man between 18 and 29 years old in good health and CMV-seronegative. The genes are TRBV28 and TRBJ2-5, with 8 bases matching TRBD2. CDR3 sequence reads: CASSSSPGGADIQRELGETQYF. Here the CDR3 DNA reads TGTGCCAGCAGTTCGTCGCCCGGAGGGGCCGACATCCAGCGGGAGCTGGGAGAGACCCAGTACTTC.